The 30 T cell receptor beta chains in this list originate from one sample, sequenced in a study of shared clonotypes between healthy human individuals. It was CD45RO-negative cells, positively selected for CCR7, that made up naive CD8 cells, with terminally differentiated effector memory CD45RA+ cells excluded. The protocol was immunoSEQ multiplex PCR, while the TCRdb copy is restricted to in-frame clones and leaves out a portion. Among under 1 million clones listed, 80% to 95% were seen once. Input material: naive CD8+ T cells sorted from blood. These receptors were taken from a man younger than 40 in good health.

This clone appeared once. This chain uses TRBV7-8 with TRBJ2-1; possibly TRBD1 for D (6 bases). Germline CDR1 reads SGHVS; CDR2 reads FQNEAQ. The CDR3 covers 13 residues. V was clipped by 5 bases and J by 6 bases, with 11 bases between them. This CDR3 is CASSTGQSNEQFF. In DNA form, the CDR3 reads TGTGCCAGCAGCACCGGACAGTCCAATGAGCAGTTCTTC.

Only one count was recorded for this clone. The chain combines TRBV5-1 with TRBJ2-7; weak D call: TRBD2 (6 bases). The V gene lost 2 bases and the J gene lost 1 base, with 13 bases spanning the gap. The CDR3 loop spans 15 amino acids. Germline CDR1 SGHRS, CDR2 YFSETQ. Here the CDR3 DNA reads TGCGCCAGCAGCTTTTACGGGAGAGGGTCCTACGAGCAGTACTTC. Translating gives CASSFYGRGSYEQYF.

In DNA, the CDR3 is TGCAGCGTCGAGGGTCTAGCGGGAGGGCGGTCCTACGAGCAGTACTTC. Translated, it gives CSVEGLAGGRSYEQYF. V is TRBV29-1 and J is TRBJ2-7; 12 bases are shared with TRBD2. V shed 6 bases, J shed 1 base, and the junction held 10 bases outside the gene matches. This CDR3 has 16 residues. Per germline, CDR1 SQVTM and CDR2 ANQGSEA.

The V gene is TRBV7-9, the J gene TRBJ2-1; TRBD2 might be the D (5 bases). From germline, CDR1 is SEHNR and CDR2 FQNEAQ (reference sequence). V dropped 3 bases and J dropped 3 bases, with 15 bases sitting between them. This CDR3 spans 16 amino acids. The CDR3: CASSLGAQRVYNEQFF. The CDR3 DNA reads as TGTGCCAGCAGCTTGGGAGCCCAGAGGGTCTACAATGAGCAGTTCTTC.

V and J are TRBV2 and TRBJ1-5; D gene ambiguous. Germline V lookup: CDR1 SNHLY, CDR2 FYNNEI. V dropped 8 bases and J dropped 6 bases, with 17 bases sitting between them. There are 14 residues in the CDR3. The CDR3 region has the DNA TGTGCCAGCGCAGAATCAGGTATAGGTCAGCCCCAGCATTTT. Amino acid sequence: CASAESGIGQPQHF.

In its sample, this clone was seen once. Other DNA variants within this sample encode the same CDR3. The CDR3 coding sequence is TGTGCCAGCAGCCTGCTAGCGGGAGCCTACAATGAGCAGTTCTTC. Translating it yields CASSLLAGAYNEQFF. This chain links TRBV5-4 with TRBJ2-1, with TRBD2 identical over 10 bases. From germline, CDR1 is SGHNT and CDR2 YYREEE (reference sequence). The CDR3 totals 15 residues. After removal of 4 bases from V and 2 bases from J, the junction contained 3 bases not matched to a gene.

The gene calls are TRBV28 and TRBJ2-7; D is perhaps TRBD1 or TRBD2 (6 bases each). V dropped 1 base and J dropped 5 bases, with 15 bases sitting between them. Germline CDR1 reads MDHEN; CDR2 reads SYDVKM. The CDR3 runs to 15 residues. Here the CDR3 DNA reads TGTGCCAGCAGTTTATCGCCGGGGGCAACGGACGAGCAGTACTTC. Encoded protein: CASSLSPGATDEQYF.

The V call is TRBV7-2, the J call TRBJ2-7; the D is unclear. This CDR3 comprises 11 residues. The V end lost 5 bases, the J end lost 6 bases, and 8 bases lay between the germline ends. The germline gives CDR1 SGHTA, CDR2 FQGNSA. The CDR3 loop reads CASSPSLEQYF. The CDR3, as DNA: TGTGCCAGCAGCCCCTCGCTCGAGCAGTACTTC.

The V call is TRBV7-9, the J call TRBJ2-1, with TRBD2 matching 7 bases. This CDR3 has 16 amino acids. V lost 5 bases, J lost 5 bases, and 12 bases stayed unmatched. Germline V gives CDR1 SEHNR, CDR2 FQNEAQ (reference sequence). This CDR3 reads CASSGGEGLVDNEQFF. Here the CDR3 DNA reads TGTGCCAGCAGCGGCGGGGAGGGGTTGGTCGACAATGAGCAGTTCTTC.

The gene calls are TRBV19 and TRBJ2-1; D is undetermined. This CDR3 has 17 residues. The V and J ends lost 6 bases and 1 base respectively, with 19 bases between them. The germline CDR1 and CDR2 sequences are LNHDA and SQIVND (reference sequence). The DNA of the CDR3 is TGTGCCAGTAGGCGGACCCATGTCTTGGATTCCTACAATGAGCAGTTCTTC. Its protein is CASRRTHVLDSYNEQFF.

The chain recombines TRBV29-1 with TRBJ2-1, with a tentative D call TRBD2 (7 bases). The germline V gene encodes CDR1 SQVTM and CDR2 ANQGSEA. The V end lost 6 bases, the J end lost 2 bases, and 26 bases lay between the germline ends. The CDR3 extends over 18 amino acids. Here the CDR3 reads CSVSGFLGLGGTYNEQFF. DNA of the CDR3: TGCAGCGTCTCAGGGTTCCTTGGACTAGGGGGGACCTACAATGAGCAGTTCTTC.

The J gene is TRBJ2-7, the V gene TRBV11-2; 15 bases line up with TRBD2. CDR1 SGHAT and CDR2 FQNNGV come from the germline V gene. There are 17 residues in the CDR3. Germline trimming cut 3 bases from V and 5 bases from J; bases unmatched to any gene: 8. The CDR3 sequence: CASSFGLAGGSFNEQYF. CDR3 coding DNA: TGTGCCAGCAGCTTCGGACTAGCGGGAGGGTCGTTCAACGAGCAGTACTTC.

The chain is built from TRBV29-1 and TRBJ2-7, with TRBD1 matching over 8 bases. V trimming: 1 base; J trimming: 3 bases; junction bases outside the gene matches: 17. Germline V lookup: CDR1 SQVTM, CDR2 ANQGSEA. This CDR3 spans 18 amino acids. The DNA for the CDR3 is TGCAGCGTTGAAGGTGCGGACAGGGCAGGGGGCGGTTACTACGAGCAGTACTTC. This gives the protein CSVEGADRAGGGYYEQYF.

A few counts support this clone. The chain has TRBV6-5 and TRBJ2-7, with D tentatively TRBD1 (6 bases). This CDR3 is built from 14 residues. The V and J ends lost 0 bases and 5 bases respectively, with 11 bases between them. Germline CDR1 and CDR2: MNHEY and SVGAGI. The CDR3 protein is CASSYSLRGHEQYF. The CDR3 DNA is TGTGCCAGCAGTTACTCCCTCAGGGGACACGAGCAGTACTTC.

The chain combines TRBV5-1 with TRBJ2-1; D ambiguous. Trimming took 1 base from V and 5 from J, leaving 4 bases between them. The V gene's germline CDR1 is SGHRS and CDR2 YFSETQ. CDR3 length equals 12 residues. Here the CDR3 reads CASSLSHNEQFF. The CDR3 DNA reads as TGCGCCAGCAGCTTGAGCCACAATGAGCAGTTCTTC.

V usage is TRBV28 and J usage is TRBJ2-2; D not resolved. Between the trimmed V and J ends, which lost 6 bases and 6 bases, there was a span of 8 bases. Germline CDR1 reads MDHEN; CDR2 reads SYDVKM. This CDR3 has 12 amino acids. The CDR3 DNA reads TGTGCCAGCAGCCCCCCCGCCGGGGAGCTGTTTTTT. Translating gives CASSPPAGELFF.

CDR3 DNA: TGTGCCAGCAGAGCCCCGACGAGGGAGACCCAGTACTTC. Amino acids: CASRAPTRETQYF. The chain combines TRBV7-9 with TRBJ2-5; D gene uncertain. The CDR3 runs 13 residues. Germline loops: CDR1 SEHNR, CDR2 FQNEAQ (reference sequence). The V gene lost 6 bases and the J gene lost 5 bases, with 13 bases spanning the gap.

The chain employs TRBV11-2 and TRBJ2-7, with 8 bases matching TRBD1. The germline gives CDR1 SGHAT, CDR2 FQNNGV. J lost 0 bases, V lost 5 bases, and 9 bases had no gene match. This CDR3 region has 16 residues. DNA for the CDR3: TGTGCCAGCAGCGGACCGGGACAGGTGAGCTCCTACGAGCAGTACTTC. This encodes CASSGPGQVSSYEQYF.

This clone occurred once. J is TRBJ2-7 and V is TRBV28, with TRBD2 matching 14 bases. The germline V gene has CDR1 MDHEN and CDR2 SYDVKM. This CDR3 is built from 16 residues. The V and J ends lost 4 bases and 4 bases, in that order; junction bases with no gene match: 6. The CDR3 loop reads CASSSGLAGGDYEQYF. The CDR3 DNA is TGTGCCAGCAGTTCCGGACTAGCGGGGGGAGATTACGAGCAGTACTTC.

The chain joins TRBV2 to TRBJ2-7; 10 bases fit TRBD1. The J segment lost 4 bases and the V segment lost 3 bases, leaving 9 bases of the junction unmatched. The CDR3 totals 16 residues. Germline values: CDR1 SNHLY, CDR2 FYNNEI. The CDR3 protein is CASSDVGTGAGYEQYF. In DNA form, the CDR3 reads TGTGCCAGCAGTGACGTGGGGACAGGGGCGGGGTACGAGCAGTACTTC.

The rearrangement joins TRBV13 to TRBJ2-7; perhaps TRBD1 as D (6 bases). Deletions cut 4 bases from V and 6 bases from J, with 13 bases between. Germline V CDR1 and CDR2: PRHDT, FYEKMQ (reference sequence). The CDR3 length is 13 residues. DNA of the CDR3: TGTGCCAGCAGCTCTCTAACAGGGCTCGAGCAGTACTTC. As protein: CASSSLTGLEQYF. Full variable domain (missing parts from reference TRBV13 and TRBJ2-7): AAGVIQSPRHLIKEKRETATLKCYPIPRHDTVYWYQQGPGQDPQFLISFYEKMQSDKGSIPDRFSAQQFSDYHSELNMSSLELGDSALYFCASSSLTGLEQYFGPGTRLTVT.

The rearrangement joins TRBV15 to TRBJ2-7; TRBD1 is a possible D gene (5 bases). The CDR3 is 13 amino acids. The V end was cut by 9 bases, the J end by 2 bases, with 14 bases between. From germline, CDR1 is LNHNV and CDR2 YYDKDF (reference sequence). The CDR3 protein is CATEDSYTYEQYF. The CDR3 region has the DNA TGTGCCACGGAAGACAGCTATACCTACGAGCAGTACTTC.

This sequence joins TRBV13 and TRBJ2-7, with 8 bases identical to TRBD2. This CDR3 is 14 amino acids long. V was pared by 6 bases and J by 2 bases, with 6 bases of the junction left unmatched. Germline-derived CDR1 and CDR2 are PRHDT and FYEKMQ (reference sequence). The CDR3 DNA follows: TGTGCCAGCAGTTTTAGCGGGGTCACCTACGAGCAGTACTTC. It translates to CASSFSGVTYEQYF.

The rearrangement links TRBV27 to TRBJ2-5; possibly TRBD2 for D (5 bases). Germline CDR1 reads MNHEY; CDR2 reads SMNVEV (reference sequence). The ends were cut back, 5 bases at V and 2 bases at J, with 12 bases in the middle. The CDR3 covers 14 residues. CDR3 sequence reads: CASSSLSEQETQYF. CDR3 nucleotide sequence: TGTGCCAGCAGTAGTCTTAGCGAACAAGAGACCCAGTACTTC.

The chain joins TRBV9 to TRBJ2-3; 7 positions agree with TRBD2. The V and J ends lost 1 base and 4 bases, in that order; junction bases with no gene match: 6. Germline V CDR1 and CDR2: SGDLS, YYNGEE. The CDR3 covers 15 residues. The CDR3 DNA follows: TGTGCCAGCAGCGTAAGCGGGGAGTCCGCAGATACGCAGTATTTT. It encodes CASSVSGESADTQYF.

The chain recombines TRBV6-1 with TRBJ2-5; 7 nucleotides agree with TRBD1. The CDR3 extends over 18 amino acids. The germline V gene encodes CDR1 MNHNS and CDR2 SASEGT. Germline trimming cut 4 bases from V and 2 bases from J; bases unmatched to any gene: 16. CDR3 residues: CASSARRGKGTVQETQYF. The CDR3 nucleotides read TGTGCCAGCAGTGCCCGAAGAGGGAAGGGGACAGTACAAGAGACCCAGTACTTC.

CDR3 sequence: CASSPLVQGSYNEQFF. In DNA form, the CDR3 reads TGTGCCAGCAGCCCCTTAGTCCAGGGTTCGTACAATGAGCAGTTCTTC. The V and J genes are TRBV7-8 and TRBJ2-1; possible D gene TRBD1, 5 bases. Trimming removed 5 bases from V and 4 bases from J, with 18 bases in between. The CDR3 runs 16 residues. Germline V gene sequence: CDR1 SGHVS, CDR2 FQNEAQ.

This clone was detected once. The J gene is TRBJ2-1, the V gene TRBV9; D is perhaps TRBD1 (6 bases). CDR1 and CDR2 from the germline V gene are SGDLS and YYNGEE. CDR3 size: 17 residues. The germline V and J ends were trimmed by 4 bases and 0 bases, with 17 bases remaining between them. CDR3 DNA: TGTGCCAGCAGCCCAACCCCCTACAGGGCCTCCTACAATGAGCAGTTCTTC. It yields the protein CASSPTPYRASYNEQFF.

The chain joins TRBV29-1 to TRBJ2-7; D possibly corresponds to TRBD1 (6 bases). CDR1 SQVTM and CDR2 ANQGSEA come from the germline V gene. This CDR3 region has 12 residues. Trimming removed 7 bases at V and 1 base at J, with 11 bases between. The CDR3 DNA reads TGCAGCGCCGCGACAGGATCCTACGAGCAGTACTTC. Translated, it gives CSAATGSYEQYF.

In its sample, this clone was seen once. The genes are TRBV14 and TRBJ2-1; the D is unclear. Germline-derived CDR1 and CDR2 are SGHDN and FVKESK. The CDR3 runs 13 residues. V dropped 1 base and J dropped 9 bases, with 10 bases sitting between them. The CDR3 nucleotides read TGTGCCAGCAGCCAAGTGAAAGGGTTTGAGCAGTTCTTC. The encoded protein is CASSQVKGFEQFF.